This passage covers 30 T cell receptor beta chains from one sample sequenced in a study of T cells after yellow fever vaccination (dated by TCRdb to 2018 to 2020). In light of the paper, this sample's treatment or condition label describes: live attenuated yellow fever vaccine strain. The library was obtained by 5' RACE. Sequencing was carried out with an Illumina NovaSeq 6000. TCRdb took the public reads, trimmed them with fastp at Q25, ran MiXCR for clone calling and kept in-frame beta chains. Rows matching on CDR3 protein sequence are summarized as one entry with the most common DNA and genes. The sample table holds 400,000 to 450,000 distinct CDR3 sequences, of which about 17% were seen once. Of the sample, 15% to 20% is held by the ten largest clones. Sequenced material: PBMCs, taken before the yellow fever booster vaccination. Source of these receptors: a man aged 18 to 29 who received the YFV17D yellow fever vaccine.

This clonotype occurred many times. This chain links TRBV12-3 or TRBV12-4 with TRBJ2-3, with 8 bases lining up with TRBD1. The V gene end was trimmed by 4 bases and the J gene end by 5 bases; junction bases not matched to a gene: 5. The CDR3 is 14 residues long. CDR3 protein: CASSSQGAGDTQYF. The DNA for the CDR3 is TGTGCCAGCAGTTCTCAGGGGGCGGGAGATACGCAGTATTTT.

Comments on this clonotype: An end of the junction does not agree with germline; a read error may underlie this. V gene TRBV5-5 combines with J gene TRBJ2-7, with 7 nucleotides matching TRBD2. Per the germline V gene, CDR1 is SGHKS and CDR2 is YYEKEE (reference sequence). This CDR3 has 15 residues. The CDR3 region has the DNA TGTGCCAGCAGTTTCCGGGACTACGTCTCCTACGAGCAGCACTTC. It codes for CASSFRDYVSYEQHF.

CDR3 nucleotides: TGTGCCAGCAGGGATCTACGAAGGGAAGCTTTCTTT. Translating gives CASRDLRREAFF. This rearrangement joins TRBV7-9 to TRBJ1-1; no reliable D call. Trimming removed 6 bases from V and 8 bases from J, with 13 bases in between. CDR1 SEHNR and CDR2 FQNEAQ come from the germline V gene (reference sequence). The CDR3 spans 12 residues.

This clonotype has a handful of counts. The chain employs TRBV6-5 and TRBJ1-4; D not resolved. V was cut by 6 bases and J by 1 base, with 9 bases left in between. Germline-derived CDR1 and CDR2 are MNHEY and SVGAGI. This CDR3 is built from 14 residues. For the CDR3, the DNA is TGTGCCAGCAGACCGACGGTAACTAATGAAAAACTGTTTTTT. This encodes CASRPTVTNEKLFF.

This clonotype was recorded a few times. The chain uses TRBV28 and TRBJ1-5; D is uncertain. Germline loops: CDR1 MDHEN, CDR2 SYDVKM. The CDR3 runs 13 residues. Trimming stripped 7 bases from V and 5 bases from J, with 12 bases between. Written as DNA, the CDR3 is TGTGCCAGCACCCGCCAGATCGATCAGCCCCAGCATTTT. This codes for CASTRQIDQPQHF.

This clonotype was detected only a few times. V gene TRBV29-1 combines with J gene TRBJ2-1; D is possibly TRBD2 (5 bases). The germline gives CDR1 SQVTM, CDR2 ANQGSEA. The CDR3 consists of 13 residues. V lost 7 bases and J lost 7, with 17 bases in between. CDR3 residues: CSASDSGGNEQFF. The CDR3 coding sequence is TGCAGCGCCTCCGACTCAGGCGGGAATGAGCAGTTCTTC.

The rearrangement uses TRBV6-5 and TRBJ2-3; D is unresolved. Germline V gives CDR1 MNHEY, CDR2 SVGAGI. V dropped 0 bases and J dropped 2 bases, with 15 bases sitting between them. The CDR3 has 17 amino acids. The CDR3 DNA follows: TGTGCCAGCAGTTACTCGATAGGGCAGTGGAACACAGATACGCAGTATTTT. Its translation is CASSYSIGQWNTDTQYF.

This clonotype showed up many times. The rearrangement joins TRBV20-1 to TRBJ2-5; 10 bases align to TRBD2. The CDR3 consists of 13 residues. The germline V gene has CDR1 DFQATT and CDR2 SNEGSKA (reference sequence). J was trimmed by 7 bases and V by 0 bases; bases with no gene match: 2. In nucleotides, the CDR3 is TGCAGTGCTAGAGACCCTAGCGGGAGGACCCAGTACTTC. Protein sequence: CSARDPSGRTQYF.

The rearrangement links TRBV25-1 to TRBJ2-1; D possibly corresponds to TRBD2 (6 bases). The V gene lost 4 bases and the J gene lost 9 bases, with 10 bases spanning the gap. Looked up from germline, CDR1 is MGHDK and CDR2 is SYGVNS. There are 12 residues in the CDR3. The CDR3 loop is CASSGSGAEQFF. CDR3 sequence (DNA): TGTGCCAGCAGTGGTAGCGGCGCTGAGCAGTTCTTC.

This clonotype occurred a few times. The chain carries TRBV5-1 and TRBJ2-1; 12 bases are a match to TRBD2. The CDR3 consists of 16 residues. Trimming cost V 1 base and J 7 bases; bases outside gene matches: 6. Germline CDR1 and CDR2: SGHRS and YFSETQ. The CDR3: CASSLMPSGGENEQFF. The CDR3 DNA reads TGCGCCAGCAGCTTGATGCCTAGCGGGGGGGAGAATGAGCAGTTCTTC.

Only a few counts were recorded for this clonotype. V gene TRBV10-3 combines with J gene TRBJ2-3; TRBD2 matches 7 bases. V trimming: 6 bases; J trimming: 2 bases; junction bases outside the gene matches: 8. Germline values: CDR1 ENHRY, CDR2 SYGVKD. The CDR3 is 15 residues long. The CDR3 coding sequence is TGTGCCATCAGCGACCCGGGGACTAACACAGATACGCAGTATTTT. This codes for CAISDPGTNTDTQYF.

V is TRBV7-2 and J is TRBJ2-7, with D unclear. V was cut by 2 bases and J by 1 base, with 12 bases left in between. Germline-derived CDR1 and CDR2 are SGHTA and FQGNSA. The CDR3 consists of 15 residues. CDR3 sequence reads: CASSLIAGQSYEQYF. The CDR3 region has the DNA TGTGCCAGCAGCTTAATCGCAGGTCAATCCTACGAGCAGTACTTC.

This clonotype was observed many times. V gene TRBV20-1 combines with J gene TRBJ2-1; the match to TRBD2 covers 7 bases. V gave up 6 bases and J gave up 8 bases; unmatched junction bases: 10. CDR1 and CDR2 from the germline V gene are DFQATT and SNEGSKA (reference sequence). The CDR3 has 13 residues. CDR3 protein: CSAPRGRLDEQFF. For the CDR3, the DNA is TGCAGTGCGCCGCGGGGGAGGTTGGATGAGCAGTTCTTC.

This clonotype was counted a few times. J is TRBJ1-2 and V is TRBV4-3; no definite D call. V dropped 0 bases and J dropped 2 bases, with 10 bases sitting between them. CDR1 and CDR2 (germline): LGHNA, YSLEER. The CDR3 covers 15 residues. This CDR3 is CASSQDGRENYGYTF. Written as DNA, the CDR3 is TGCGCCAGCAGCCAAGACGGCAGAGAAAACTATGGCTACACCTTC.

This clonotype showed up just a few times. The rearrangement uses TRBV4-2 and TRBJ1-4, with unresolved D. V was pared by 1 base and J by 0 bases, with 6 bases between. The V gene's germline CDR1 is LGHNA and CDR2 YNFKEQ. The length of the CDR3 is 15 residues. CDR3 region: CASSQGAATNEKLFF. The CDR3 nucleotides are TGTGCCAGCAGCCAAGGCGCAGCAACTAATGAAAAACTGTTTTTT.

J is TRBJ2-1 and V is TRBV23-1; 11 bases are shared with TRBD2. TRBV23-1 is treated as an ORF (open reading frame) with a function not yet certain. Trimming removed 3 bases from V and 8 bases from J; junction bases left unmatched: 21. The CDR3 extends over 20 amino acids. The CDR3 DNA reads TGCGCCAGCAGTCACCCCGGAGGTAGCGGGGGGGAACGACGGAGTCATGAGCAGTTCTTC. Amino acids: CASSHPGGSGGERRSHEQFF.

This rearrangement joins TRBV4-1 to TRBJ2-7, with 7 bases identical to TRBD2. The CDR3 extends over 15 amino acids. Germline loops: CDR1 MGHRA, CDR2 YSYEKL. J was trimmed by 3 bases and V by 1 base; bases with no gene match: 6. CDR3 region: CASSQASPGGYEQYF. The CDR3 DNA is TGCGCCAGCAGCCAAGCCTCGCCGGGGGGCTACGAGCAGTACTTC.

J is TRBJ1-1 and V is TRBV12-3 or TRBV12-4; D is uncertain. V was pared by 7 bases and J by 1 base, with 10 bases between. The CDR3 consists of 13 residues. The CDR3 here is CASTRTENTEAFF. The DNA of the CDR3 is TGTGCCAGCACCCGGACGGAGAACACTGAAGCTTTCTTT.

This clonotype occurred a few times. This chain connects TRBV6-2 or TRBV6-3 to TRBJ2-7; D is perhaps TRBD1 or TRBD2 (6 bases each). V was shortened by 2 bases and J by 6 bases, with 14 bases between the two germline ends. CDR1 MNHEY and CDR2 SVGEGT come from the germline V gene. The CDR3 is made up of 14 amino acids. In DNA form, the CDR3 reads TGTGCCAGCAGTTACGATGCACGGGGGCTCGAGCAGTACGTC. Amino acid sequence: CASSYDARGLEQYV.

In its sample, this clonotype was seen many times. The chain has TRBV7-2 and TRBJ2-1; D gene unclear. Between the trimmed V and J ends, which lost 4 bases and 3 bases, there was a span of 7 bases. The CDR3 contains 13 residues. Germline V gene sequence: CDR1 SGHTA, CDR2 FQGNSA. The CDR3 sequence is CASSWALYNEQFF. The CDR3 DNA is TGTGCCAGCAGCTGGGCCCTCTACAATGAGCAGTTCTTC.

This chain uses TRBV4-2 with TRBJ2-3; TRBD2 aligns across 10 bases. From germline, CDR1 is LGHNA and CDR2 YNFKEQ. Trimming at V came to 1 base and at J to 2 bases, leaving 6 bases not matched to a gene. The CDR3 is 17 amino acids. CDR3 in DNA: TGTGCCAGCAGCCAAGGGCCCCTAGCGGGGGCCACAGATACGCAGTATTTT. Amino acid sequence: CASSQGPLAGATDTQYF.

This clonotype was counted between two and nine times. J is TRBJ1-5 and V is TRBV20-1; no firm D call. Germline CDR1 reads DFQATT; CDR2 reads SNEGSKA (reference sequence). V was clipped by 1 base and J by 0 bases, with 13 bases between them. The CDR3 runs 16 residues. The CDR3 here is CSARAPPGYSNQPQHF. DNA of the CDR3: TGCAGTGCTAGAGCCCCCCCGGGTTATAGCAATCAGCCCCAGCATTTT.

This clonotype was found a few times. The genes are TRBV6-5 and TRBJ1-1; 11 positions match TRBD1. The germline V gene encodes CDR1 MNHEY and CDR2 SVGAGI. The V gene end was trimmed by 7 bases and the J gene end by 9 bases; junction bases not matched to a gene: 10. The CDR3 extends over 14 amino acids. In DNA form, the CDR3 reads TGTGCCAGCACCGAAGCCGGGACAGGGGGAAAAGCTTTCTTT. Its translation is CASTEAGTGGKAFF.

V and J are TRBV13 and TRBJ1-6; D unresolved. V was shortened by 2 bases and J by 7 bases, with 12 bases between the two germline ends. CDR3 size: 15 residues. Germline assignment: CDR1 PRHDT and CDR2 FYEKMQ (reference sequence). The CDR3 nucleotides read TGTGCCAGCAGCTTACGAACCGGACGCAATTCACCCCTCCACTTT. As protein: CASSLRTGRNSPLHF. The full variable domain, its missing parts supplied by reference TRBV13 and TRBJ1-6, is AAGVIQSPRHLIKEKRETATLKCYPIPRHDTVYWYQQGPGQDPQFLISFYEKMQSDKGSIPDRFSAQQFSDYHSELNMSSLELGDSALYFCASSLRTGRNSPLHFGNGTRLTVT.

The gene calls are TRBV5-7 and TRBJ2-3, with D hard to call. TRBV5-7 belongs to the ORF category, with a function that is uncertain. CDR3 size: 14 residues. The germline V and J ends were trimmed by 2 bases and 2 bases, with 9 bases remaining between them. The CDR3 spells CASSLSDITDTQYF. For the CDR3, the DNA is TGTGCCAGCAGCTTAAGTGACATCACAGATACGCAGTATTTT.

Only a few counts were recorded for this clonotype. J is TRBJ2-6 and V is TRBV7-2, with D unresolved. Trimming took off 5 bases at V and 2 bases at J, with 13 bases between the two ends. CDR1 and CDR2 (germline): SGHTA, FQGNSA. The CDR3 covers 16 residues. CDR3 loop: CASSRSRVTGANVLTF. In DNA, the CDR3 is TGTGCCAGCAGCCGATCACGAGTCACTGGGGCCAACGTCCTGACTTTC.

This clonotype turned up a few times. V and J are TRBV11-2 and TRBJ1-6; D gene ambiguous. CDR1 is SGHAT and CDR2 is FQNNGV in the germline V gene. Trimming took 5 bases from V and 7 from J, leaving 9 bases between them. The CDR3 contains 13 residues. Here the CDR3 DNA reads TGTGCCAGCAGCCTAATTGGCAATTCACCCCTCCACTTT. As protein: CASSLIGNSPLHF.

This clonotype came up a few times. The J gene is TRBJ2-3, the V gene TRBV6-5, with D tentatively TRBD1 or TRBD2 (6 bases each). This CDR3 is 15 amino acids long. CDR1 and CDR2 (germline): MNHEY, SVGAGI. V lost 2 bases and J lost 3, with 12 bases in between. The CDR3, as DNA: TGTGCCAGCAGTTACGAGGGGGGCATAACAGATACGCAGTATTTT. It encodes CASSYEGGITDTQYF.

A few counts support this clonotype. This sequence joins TRBV6-5 and TRBJ2-3; the D call may be TRBD1 or TRBD2 (6 bases each). CDR1 is MNHEY and CDR2 is SVGAGI in the germline V gene. V lost 5 bases and J 5 bases, leaving 17 bases between the germline ends. The CDR3 is 15 amino acids. CDR3 sequence reads: CASSPPGARGDTQYF. CDR3 nucleotide sequence: TGTGCCAGCAGTCCTCCGGGGGCCAGGGGAGATACGCAGTATTTT.

Only a few counts were recorded for this clonotype. The rearrangement uses TRBV10-3 and TRBJ2-4, with D unresolved. Germline CDR1 reads ENHRY; CDR2 reads SYGVKD. The CDR3 runs to 13 residues. V was trimmed by 4 bases and J by 1 base, leaving 5 bases between them. The CDR3 sequence is CAISVGAKNIQYF. The DNA of the CDR3 is TGTGCCATCAGTGTCGGTGCCAAAAACATTCAGTACTTC.